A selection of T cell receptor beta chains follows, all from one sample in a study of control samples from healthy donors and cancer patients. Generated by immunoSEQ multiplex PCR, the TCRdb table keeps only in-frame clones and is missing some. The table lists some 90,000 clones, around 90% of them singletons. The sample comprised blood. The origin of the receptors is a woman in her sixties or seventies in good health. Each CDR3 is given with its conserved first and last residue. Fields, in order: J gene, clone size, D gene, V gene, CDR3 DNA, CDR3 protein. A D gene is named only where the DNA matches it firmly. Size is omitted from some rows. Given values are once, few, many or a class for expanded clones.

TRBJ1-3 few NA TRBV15 TGTGCCACCAGCACACAAAGAACGGGATTCTCTGGAAACACCATATATTTT CATSTQRTGFSGNTIYF
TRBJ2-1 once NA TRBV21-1 TGTGCCAGCAGCAAAGGTGGGTCCTGGGTTTACAATGAGCAGTTCTTC CASSKGGSWVYNEQFF
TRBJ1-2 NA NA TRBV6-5 TGTGCCAGCAGGAATGTTATCCAGGGTACCTATGGCTACACCTTC CASRNVIQGTYGYTF
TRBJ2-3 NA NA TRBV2 TGTGCCAGCAGTCGGACGGGAAGCACAGATACGCAGTATTTT CASSRTGSTDTQYF
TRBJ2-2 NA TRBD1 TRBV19 TGTGCCAGTAGTCGGCAGGGGGCGACCGGGGAGCTGTTTTTT CASSRQGATGELFF
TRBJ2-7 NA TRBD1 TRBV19 TGTGCCAGTAGTTCACAGGGGAACTACGAGCAGTACTTC CASSSQGNYEQYF
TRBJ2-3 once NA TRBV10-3 TGTGCCATCAGTGCCGGAAGAGTCGGCGGGGATACGCAGTATTTT CAISAGRVGGDTQYF
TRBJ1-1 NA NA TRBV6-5 TGTGCCAGCACTAATAGACAGTACACTGAAGCTTTCTTT CASTNRQYTEAFF
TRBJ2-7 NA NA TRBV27 TGTGCCAGCAGTTGGACTCAACGAACCTACGAGCAGTACTTC CASSWTQRTYEQYF
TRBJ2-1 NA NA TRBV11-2 TGTGCCAGCAGCTACGTCCGGGGCAATGAGCAGTTCTTC CASSYVRGNEQFF
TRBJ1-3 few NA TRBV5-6 TGTGCCAGCAGCCCCCGTTGGGGGAGATATGGAAACACCATATATTTT CASSPRWGRYGNTIYF
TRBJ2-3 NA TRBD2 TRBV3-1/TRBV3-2 TGTGCCAGCAGCCAAGGGACTAGCGGGGGGTACACAGATACGCAGTATTTT CASSQGTSGGYTDTQYF
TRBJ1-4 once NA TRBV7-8 TGTGCCAGCAGCCCACAAATGCCAGGGTACGGAAAACTGTTTTTT CASSPQMPGYGKLFF
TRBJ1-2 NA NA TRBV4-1 TGCGCCAGCAGCCAAGATTGGACGGGGCGCAAAGGCTACACCTTC CASSQDWTGRKGYTF
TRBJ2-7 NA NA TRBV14 TGTGCCAGCAGCCAGAACCGGGACGGCTCCTACGAGCAGTACTTC CASSQNRDGSYEQYF
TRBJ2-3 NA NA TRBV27 TGTGCCAGCAGTCCATACCGCACAGATACGCAGTATTTT CASSPYRTDTQYF
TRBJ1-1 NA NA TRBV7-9 TGTGCCAGCAGCTTAGTAGCGGGGGCTGAAGCTTTCTTT CASSLVAGAEAFF
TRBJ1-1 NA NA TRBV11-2 TGTGCCAGCAGCCCCTTCGGAGTTAGATTGAACACTGAAGCTTTCTTT CASSPFGVRLNTEAFF
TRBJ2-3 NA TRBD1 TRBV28 TGTGCCAGCAGCAACAGGGGGCGTACGCAGTATTTT CASSNRGRTQYF
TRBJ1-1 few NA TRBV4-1 TGCGCCAGCAGCCAAGACCCCAGGACGGGGACTGAAGCTTTCTTT CASSQDPRTGTEAFF
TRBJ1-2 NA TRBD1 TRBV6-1 TGTGCCAGCAGTGAGGCAGGGGGCTATGGCTACACCTTC CASSEAGGYGYTF
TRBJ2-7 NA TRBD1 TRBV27 TGTGCCAGCAGCTTAAGACAGGGCTCCTACGAGCAGTACTTC CASSLRQGSYEQYF
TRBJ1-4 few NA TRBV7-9 TGTGCCAGCACCGTGGATTTCGGTAATGAAAAACTGTTTTTT CASTVDFGNEKLFF
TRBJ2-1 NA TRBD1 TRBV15 TGTGCCACTGCGCCGGCGACAGGGGGGATGTGGAATGAGCAGTTCTTC CATAPATGGMWNEQFF
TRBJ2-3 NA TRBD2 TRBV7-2 TGTGCCAGCAGCTTGGCCGAAGCGGGAGGCCTCACAGATACGCAGTATTTT CASSLAEAGGLTDTQYF
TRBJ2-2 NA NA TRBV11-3 TGTGCCAGCAGCTTGAGGGGGAATGGCGGGGAGCTGTTTTTT CASSLRGNGGELFF
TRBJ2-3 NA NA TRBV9 TGTGCCAGCAGCGTCAGACTTACAGATACGCAGTATTTT CASSVRLTDTQYF
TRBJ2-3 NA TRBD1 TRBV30 TGTGCCTGGAGTCTTGAACAGGGGGGCACAGATACGCAGTATTTT CAWSLEQGGTDTQYF
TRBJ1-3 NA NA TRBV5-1 TGCGCCAGCAGCTTCGAACACTCTGGAAACACCATATATTTT CASSFEHSGNTIYF
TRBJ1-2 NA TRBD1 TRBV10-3 TGTGCCATCAGTGAGTCCCCCGGGACAGGATATGGCTACACCTTC CAISESPGTGYGYTF
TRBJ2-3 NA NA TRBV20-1 TGCAGTGCTCTCAGGCAGGATACGCAGTATTTT CSALRQDTQYF